Below, 13 T cell receptor beta chains from the same sample are listed, as sequenced in a study of blood T cell repertoires in COVID-19. The table came from immunoSEQ multiplex PCR; TCRdb's copy has only in-frame clones and leaves some out. The sample carries around 250,000 clones, less than 90% recorded once. Sequences were obtained from peripheral blood. The receptors shown here come from a woman aged 35 to 49 who had recovered from COVID-19.

This rearrangement joins TRBV10-1 to TRBJ1-1; 12 nucleotides match TRBD1. The CDR3 loop spans 14 amino acids. From germline, CDR1 is WNHNN and CDR2 SYGVQD (reference sequence). Trimming removed 7 bases from V and 7 bases from J; junction bases left unmatched: 7. CDR3 sequence: CASTPGQGAFEAFF. CDR3 nucleotide sequence: TGCGCCAGCACCCCGGGACAGGGGGCATTTGAAGCTTTCTTT.

The J gene is TRBJ2-5, the V gene TRBV4-1; the match to TRBD2 covers 8 bases. Per the germline V gene, CDR1 is MGHRA and CDR2 is YSYEKL. The CDR3 covers 15 residues. V shed 5 bases, J shed 0 bases, and the junction held 5 bases outside the gene matches. Here the CDR3 DNA reads TGCGCCAGCAGCTTGATAGCGGGGCACCAAGAGACCCAGTACTTC. It encodes CASSLIAGHQETQYF.

The chain uses TRBV6-2 or TRBV6-3 and TRBJ2-7; D is perhaps TRBD1 (5 bases). V lost 4 bases to trimming and J lost 3 bases, with 16 bases between them. This CDR3 is built from 15 residues. Germline values: CDR1 MNHEY, CDR2 SVGEGT. The CDR3 coding sequence is TGTGCCAGCAGTTGGAGTAGGAAACAGGACTACGAGCAGTACTTC. This encodes CASSWSRKQDYEQYF.

The gene calls are TRBV27 and TRBJ2-7; 10 bases are shared with TRBD1. The CDR3 spans 13 residues. Germline V lookup: CDR1 MNHEY, CDR2 SMNVEV (reference sequence). J lost 6 bases, V lost 6 bases, and 5 bases had no gene match. This CDR3 reads CASSVDRGREQYF. The CDR3 region has the DNA TGTGCCAGCAGCGTCGACAGGGGGCGCGAGCAGTACTTC.

CDR3 protein: CASSQAVLYGYTF. CDR3 DNA: TGCGCCAGCAGCCAAGCGGTGCTGTATGGCTACACCTTC. The chain recombines TRBV4-1 with TRBJ1-2; D unresolved. This CDR3 region has 13 residues. Per the germline V gene, CDR1 is MGHRA and CDR2 is YSYEKL. V was pared by 1 base and J by 5 bases, with 8 bases between.

The chain joins TRBV12-3 or TRBV12-4 to TRBJ1-2; 9 bases line up with TRBD1. The CDR3 has 13 residues. Losses at the gene ends were 10 bases for V and 4 bases for J; bases not matched to a gene: 7. The CDR3 spells CATRTGDSYGYTF. The DNA for the CDR3 is TGTGCCACCAGGACAGGGGATTCCTATGGCTACACCTTC.

This clone was counted once. In DNA, the CDR3 is TGTGCCAGCAGTTTACCGGGAAGAGGGAACGAGCAGTACTTC. As protein: CASSLPGRGNEQYF. The rearrangement joins TRBV28 to TRBJ2-7; D is possibly TRBD2 (5 bases). Between the trimmed V and J ends, which lost 2 bases and 5 bases, there was a span of 13 bases. CDR3 length equals 14 residues. Germline V gives CDR1 MDHEN, CDR2 SYDVKM. Full variable domain (remainder filled in from reference TRBV28 and TRBJ2-7): DVKVTQSSRYLVKRTGEKVFLECVQDMDHENMFWYRQDPGLGLRLIYFSYDVKMKEKGDIPEGYSVSREKKERFSLILESASTNQTSMYLCASSLPGRGNEQYFGPGTRLTVT.

The V and J genes are TRBV27 and TRBJ1-4; D is possibly TRBD1 (5 bases). Between the trimmed V and J ends, which lost 9 bases and 3 bases, there was a span of 11 bases. This CDR3 region has 13 residues. Germline loops: CDR1 MNHEY, CDR2 SMNVEV (reference sequence). The CDR3 bases are TGTGCCAGGCCAGGGAAACCTAATGAAAAACTGTTTTTT. This encodes CARPGKPNEKLFF.

The rearrangement joins TRBV28 to TRBJ1-2, with 10 bases that match TRBD1. The CDR3 has 16 amino acids. Germline V lookup: CDR1 MDHEN, CDR2 SYDVKM. The V gene end was trimmed by 6 bases and the J gene end by 5 bases; junction bases not matched to a gene: 12. The CDR3 nucleotides are TGTGCCAGCAGCACTACGGGACAGGGGCTCCTTTATGGCTACACCTTC. Translation gives CASSTTGQGLLYGYTF.

The rearrangement links TRBV19 to TRBJ2-3; 11 bases fit TRBD2. The germline V gene encodes CDR1 LNHDA and CDR2 SQIVND (reference sequence). The V and J ends lost 4 bases and 5 bases, in that order; junction bases with no gene match: 5. The CDR3 extends over 15 amino acids. The DNA for the CDR3 is TGTGCCAGTAGTAATCGGCTAGCGGGGGGAGATACGCAGTATTTT. It encodes CASSNRLAGGDTQYF.

The chain employs TRBV4-1 and TRBJ1-1; possible D gene TRBD1, 6 bases. Germline values: CDR1 MGHRA, CDR2 YSYEKL. V was pared by 2 bases and J by 4 bases, with 8 bases between. There are 13 residues in the CDR3. The CDR3 DNA reads as TGCGCCAGCAGCCAAACAGGGACCACTGAAGCTTTCTTT. Translation: CASSQTGTTEAFF.

The chain joins TRBV9 to TRBJ2-6; tentatively, D is TRBD2 (6 bases). The V end was cut by 4 bases, the J end by 2 bases, with 10 bases between. The V gene's germline CDR1 is SGDLS and CDR2 YYNGEE. This CDR3 has 15 residues. The CDR3: CASSSGGAGANVLTF. Here the CDR3 DNA reads TGTGCCAGCAGCTCTGGAGGGGCTGGGGCCAACGTCCTGACTTTC.

This rearrangement joins TRBV6-1 to TRBJ2-7; 8 nucleotides align to TRBD1. There are 15 residues in the CDR3. CDR1 is MNHNS, CDR2 SASEGT, per germline. After removal of 3 bases from V and 2 bases from J, the junction contained 6 bases not matched to a gene. The CDR3 is CASSDRQGPTYEQYF. The DNA of the CDR3 is TGTGCCAGCAGTGATCGACAGGGGCCTACCTACGAGCAGTACTTC.